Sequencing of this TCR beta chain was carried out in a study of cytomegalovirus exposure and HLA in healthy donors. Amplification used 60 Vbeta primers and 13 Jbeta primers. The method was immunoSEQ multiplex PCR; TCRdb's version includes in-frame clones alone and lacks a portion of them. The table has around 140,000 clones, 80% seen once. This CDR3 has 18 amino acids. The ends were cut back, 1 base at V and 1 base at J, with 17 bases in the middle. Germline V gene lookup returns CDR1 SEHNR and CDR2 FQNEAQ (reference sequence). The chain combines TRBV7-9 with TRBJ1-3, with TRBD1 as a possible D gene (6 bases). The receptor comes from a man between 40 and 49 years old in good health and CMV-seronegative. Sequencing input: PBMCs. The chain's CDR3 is CASSLVGAPLASGNTIYF. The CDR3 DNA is TGTGCCAGCAGCTTAGTGGGGGCACCATTGGCATCTGGAAACACCATATATTTT.